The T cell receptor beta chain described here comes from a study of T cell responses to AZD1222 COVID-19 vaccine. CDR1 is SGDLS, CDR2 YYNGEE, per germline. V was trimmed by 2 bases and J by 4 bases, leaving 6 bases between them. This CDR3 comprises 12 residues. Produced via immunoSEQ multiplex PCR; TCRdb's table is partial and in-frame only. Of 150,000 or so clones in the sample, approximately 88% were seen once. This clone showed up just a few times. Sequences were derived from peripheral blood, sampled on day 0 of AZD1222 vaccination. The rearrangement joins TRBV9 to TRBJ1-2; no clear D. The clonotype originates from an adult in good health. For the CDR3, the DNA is TGTGCCAGCAGCGTTGGCCCCTATGGCTACACCTTC. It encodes CASSVGPYGYTF.